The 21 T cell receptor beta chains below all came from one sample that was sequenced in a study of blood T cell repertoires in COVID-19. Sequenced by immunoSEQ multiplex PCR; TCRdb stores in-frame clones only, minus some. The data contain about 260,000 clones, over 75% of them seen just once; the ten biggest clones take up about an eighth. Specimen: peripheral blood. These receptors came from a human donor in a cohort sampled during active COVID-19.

The CDR3 region has the DNA TGTGCCAGCAGCGGGGGGGGTGGCGGGCGCTATAGCAATCAGCCCCAGCATTTT. This gives the protein CASSGGGGGRYSNQPQHF. This chain joins TRBV7-8 and TRBJ1-5; possible D gene TRBD1, 5 bases. From germline, CDR1 is SGHVS and CDR2 FQNEAQ. CDR3 size: 18 residues. V lost 5 bases to trimming and J lost 0 bases, with 20 bases between them.

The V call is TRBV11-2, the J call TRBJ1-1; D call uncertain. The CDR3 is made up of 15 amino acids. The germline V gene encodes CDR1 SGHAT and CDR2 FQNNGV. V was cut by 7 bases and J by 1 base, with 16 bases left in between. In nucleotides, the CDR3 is TGTGCCAGCAATCTCCGTGGCAGACAGAACACTGAAGCTTTCTTT. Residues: CASNLRGRQNTEAFF.

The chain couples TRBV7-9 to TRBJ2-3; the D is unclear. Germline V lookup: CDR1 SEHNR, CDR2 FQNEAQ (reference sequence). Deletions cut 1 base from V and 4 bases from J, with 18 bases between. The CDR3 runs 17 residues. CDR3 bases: TGTGCCAGCAGCTTAGACAGATCGCCACTTGGCGCAGATACGCAGTATTTT. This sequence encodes CASSLDRSPLGADTQYF.

In nucleotides, the CDR3 is TGTGCCAGCAGTTTTGGTGGGAGAGCCAAAAACATTCAGTACTTC. Amino acids: CASSFGGRAKNIQYF. The chain recombines TRBV28 with TRBJ2-4; weak D call: TRBD2 (5 bases). CDR1 is MDHEN, CDR2 SYDVKM, per germline. The V gene lost 3 bases and the J gene lost 0 bases, with 9 bases spanning the gap. CDR3 length: 15 amino acids.

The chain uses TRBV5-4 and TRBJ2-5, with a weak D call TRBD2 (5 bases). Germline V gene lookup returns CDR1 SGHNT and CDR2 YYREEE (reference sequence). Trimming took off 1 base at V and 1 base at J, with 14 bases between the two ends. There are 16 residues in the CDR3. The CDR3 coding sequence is TGTGCCAGCAGCTTGTCAAGCGGACTTAGCCAAGAGACCCAGTACTTC. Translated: CASSLSSGLSQETQYF. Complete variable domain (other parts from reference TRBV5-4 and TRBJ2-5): ETGVTQSPTHLIKTRGQQVTLRCSSQSGHNTVSWYQQALGQGPQFIFQYYREEENGRGNFPPRFSGLQFPNYSSELNVNALELDDSALYLCASSLSSGLSQETQYFGPGTRLLVL.

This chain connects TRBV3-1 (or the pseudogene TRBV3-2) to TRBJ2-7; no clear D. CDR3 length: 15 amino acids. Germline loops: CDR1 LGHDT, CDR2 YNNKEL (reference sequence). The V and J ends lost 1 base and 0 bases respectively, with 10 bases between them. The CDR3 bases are TGTGCCAGCAGCCAAGCACACTCTAGCTCCTACGAGCAGTACTTC. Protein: CASSQAHSSSYEQYF.

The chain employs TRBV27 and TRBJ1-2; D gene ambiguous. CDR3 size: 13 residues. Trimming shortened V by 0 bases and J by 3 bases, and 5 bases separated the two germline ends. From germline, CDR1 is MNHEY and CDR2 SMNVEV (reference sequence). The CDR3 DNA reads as TGTGCCAGCAGTTTATCCGGGGACTATGGCTACACCTTC. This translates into CASSLSGDYGYTF.

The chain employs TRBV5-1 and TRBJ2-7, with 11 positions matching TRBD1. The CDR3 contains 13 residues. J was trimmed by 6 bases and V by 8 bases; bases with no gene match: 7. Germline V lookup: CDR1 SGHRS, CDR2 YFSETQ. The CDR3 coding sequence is TGCGCCAGTACCGGGACAGGGGGGTTCGAGCAGTACTTC. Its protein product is CASTGTGGFEQYF.

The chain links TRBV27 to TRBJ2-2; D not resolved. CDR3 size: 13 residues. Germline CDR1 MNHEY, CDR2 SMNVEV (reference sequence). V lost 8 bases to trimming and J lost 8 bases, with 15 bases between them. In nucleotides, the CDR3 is TGTGCCAGCCGCCTCAGTGGTACGGGGGAGCTGTTTTTT. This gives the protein CASRLSGTGELFF.

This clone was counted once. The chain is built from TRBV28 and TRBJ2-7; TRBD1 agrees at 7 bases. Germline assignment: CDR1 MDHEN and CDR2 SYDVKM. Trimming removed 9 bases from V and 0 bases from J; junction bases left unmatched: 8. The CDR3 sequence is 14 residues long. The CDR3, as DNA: TGTGCCAGTATCCCCGGGACAGACTCCTACGAGCAGTACTTC. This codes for CASIPGTDSYEQYF.

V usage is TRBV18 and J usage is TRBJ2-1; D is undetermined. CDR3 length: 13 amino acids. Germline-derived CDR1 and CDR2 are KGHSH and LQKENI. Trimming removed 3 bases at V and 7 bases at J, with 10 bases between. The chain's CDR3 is CASSPPNGNEQFF. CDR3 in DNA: TGTGCCAGCTCACCTCCCAACGGGAATGAGCAGTTCTTC.

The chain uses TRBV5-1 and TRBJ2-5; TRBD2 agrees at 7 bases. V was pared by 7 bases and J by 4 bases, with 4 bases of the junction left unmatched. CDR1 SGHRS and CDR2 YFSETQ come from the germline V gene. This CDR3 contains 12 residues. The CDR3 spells CASSSGGETQYF. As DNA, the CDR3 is TGCGCCAGCTCTTCGGGGGGAGAGACCCAGTACTTC.

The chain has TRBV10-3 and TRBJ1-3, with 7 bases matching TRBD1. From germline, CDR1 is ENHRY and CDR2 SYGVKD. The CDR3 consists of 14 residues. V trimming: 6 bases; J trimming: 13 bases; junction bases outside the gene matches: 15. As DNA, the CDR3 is TGTGCCATCAGCCCCGGGAGGGACAGATTGACTATATATTTT. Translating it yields CAISPGRDRLTIYF.

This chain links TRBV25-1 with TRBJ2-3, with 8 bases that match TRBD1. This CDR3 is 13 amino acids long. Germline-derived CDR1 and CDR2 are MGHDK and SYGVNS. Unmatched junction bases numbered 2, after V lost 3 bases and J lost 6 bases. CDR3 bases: TGTGCCAGCAGTGACAGGGGGCGGGATACGCAGTATTTT. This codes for CASSDRGRDTQYF. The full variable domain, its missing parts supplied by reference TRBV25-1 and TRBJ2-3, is EADIYQTPRYLVIGTGKKITLECSQTMGHDKMYWYQQDPGMELHLIHYSYGVNSTEKGDLSSESTVSRIRTEHFPLTLESARPSHTSQYLCASSDRGRDTQYFGPGTRLTVL.

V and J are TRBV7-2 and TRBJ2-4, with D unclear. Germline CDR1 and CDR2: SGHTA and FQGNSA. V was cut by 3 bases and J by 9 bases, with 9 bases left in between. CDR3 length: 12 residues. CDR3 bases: TGTGCCAGCAGCTTCCGGCGCGGCATTCAGTACTTC. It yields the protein CASSFRRGIQYF.

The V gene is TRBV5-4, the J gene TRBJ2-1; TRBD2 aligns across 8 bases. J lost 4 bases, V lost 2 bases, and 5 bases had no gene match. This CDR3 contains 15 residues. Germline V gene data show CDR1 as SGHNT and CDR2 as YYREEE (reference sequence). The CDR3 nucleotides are TGTGCCAGCAGCTTCGGCGGGAGGCAGTACAATGAGCAGTTCTTC. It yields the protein CASSFGGRQYNEQFF.

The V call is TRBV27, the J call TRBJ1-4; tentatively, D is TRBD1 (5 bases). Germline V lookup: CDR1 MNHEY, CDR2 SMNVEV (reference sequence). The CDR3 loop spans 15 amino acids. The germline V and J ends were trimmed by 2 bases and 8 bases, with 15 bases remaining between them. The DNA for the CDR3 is TGTGCCAGCAGTTTAGGTAGCGGGTGGGGCGAAAAACTGTTTTTT. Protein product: CASSLGSGWGEKLFF.

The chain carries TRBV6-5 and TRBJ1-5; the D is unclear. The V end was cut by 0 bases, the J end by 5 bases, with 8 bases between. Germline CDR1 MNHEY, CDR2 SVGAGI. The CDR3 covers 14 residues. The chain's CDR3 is CASSYSAGYQPQHF. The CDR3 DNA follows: TGTGCCAGCAGTTACTCGGCGGGGTATCAGCCCCAGCATTTT.

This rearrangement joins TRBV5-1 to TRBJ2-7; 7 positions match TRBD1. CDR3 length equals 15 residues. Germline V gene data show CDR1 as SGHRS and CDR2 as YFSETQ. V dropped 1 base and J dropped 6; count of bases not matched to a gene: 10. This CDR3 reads CASSLSRDSSPEQYF. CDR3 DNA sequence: TGCGCCAGCAGCTTGAGTCGGGACAGTTCGCCCGAGCAGTACTTC.

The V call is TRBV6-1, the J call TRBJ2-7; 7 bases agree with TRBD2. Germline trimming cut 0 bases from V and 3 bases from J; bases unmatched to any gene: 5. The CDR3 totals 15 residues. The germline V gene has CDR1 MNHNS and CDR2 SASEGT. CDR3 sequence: CASSEAGGGGYEQYF. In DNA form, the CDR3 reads TGTGCCAGCAGTGAAGCGGGGGGGGGAGGCTACGAGCAGTACTTC.

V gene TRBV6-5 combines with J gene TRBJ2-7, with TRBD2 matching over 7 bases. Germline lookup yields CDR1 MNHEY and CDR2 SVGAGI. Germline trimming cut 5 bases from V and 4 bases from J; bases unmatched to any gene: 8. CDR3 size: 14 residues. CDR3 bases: TGTGCCAGCAGTAAGACTAGCCTAAATTACGAGCAGTACTTC. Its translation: CASSKTSLNYEQYF.